These 14 T cell receptor beta chains share one sample of origin, sequenced in a study of T cell responses to AZD1222 COVID-19 vaccine. Data came from immunoSEQ multiplex PCR; TCRdb stores just in-frame clones and leaves some out. The sample records about 130,000 clones, 92% being singletons. The sequencing used peripheral blood, collected on day 0 of AZD1222 vaccination. The origin of the receptors is an adult in good health.

The V call is TRBV5-4, the J call TRBJ2-7, with D unresolved. V gave up 2 bases and J gave up 3 bases, with 15 bases separating them. CDR3 length equals 15 residues. Germline V lookup: CDR1 SGHNT, CDR2 YYREEE (reference sequence). CDR3 protein: CASSFAQALVYEQYF. Written as DNA, the CDR3 is TGTGCCAGCAGCTTCGCGCAGGCGTTAGTCTACGAGCAGTACTTC.

The rearrangement joins TRBV15 to TRBJ1-6; TRBD1 agrees at 7 bases. This CDR3 has 18 amino acids. Germline-derived CDR1 and CDR2 are LNHNV and YYDKDF (reference sequence). Germline trimming cut 0 bases from V and 0 bases from J; bases unmatched to any gene: 5. The CDR3: CATSRDVTGSSYNSPLHF. In DNA, the CDR3 is TGTGCCACCAGCAGAGATGTGACAGGGAGCTCCTATAATTCACCCCTCCACTTT.

The chain combines TRBV7-2 with TRBJ2-6, with 9 positions matching TRBD1. The J segment lost 4 bases and the V segment lost 1 base, leaving 5 bases of the junction unmatched. Looked up from germline, CDR1 is SGHTA and CDR2 is FQGNSA. This CDR3 has 17 amino acids. The CDR3 reads CASSLVGTGRGANVLTF. The CDR3 DNA reads as TGTGCCAGCAGCTTAGTTGGGACAGGGCGCGGGGCCAACGTCCTGACTTTC.

The chain has TRBV9 and TRBJ1-5, with 7 bases matching TRBD1. The CDR3 totals 14 residues. Germline CDR1 is SGDLS and CDR2 is YYNGEE. The V and J ends lost 4 bases and 2 bases, in that order; junction bases with no gene match: 3. The CDR3 loop reads CASSQGGGNQPQHF. CDR3 nucleotide sequence: TGTGCCAGCAGCCAGGGGGGTGGCAATCAGCCCCAGCATTTT.

In DNA, the CDR3 is TGCGCCAGCAGCGGAACTAGCGGGGGCTCCTACGAGCAGTACTTC. This encodes CASSGTSGGSYEQYF. The rearrangement joins TRBV5-1 to TRBJ2-7, with TRBD2 identical over 11 bases. This CDR3 contains 15 residues. V lost 4 bases, J lost 0 bases, and 3 bases stayed unmatched. The germline CDR1 and CDR2 sequences are SGHRS and YFSETQ.

V usage is TRBV2 and J usage is TRBJ2-2; D is perhaps TRBD1 (5 bases). V was pared by 5 bases and J by 1 base, with 8 bases between. This CDR3 is 14 amino acids long. Per the germline V gene, CDR1 is SNHLY and CDR2 is FYNNEI. This chain's CDR3 is CASSLDRNTGELFF. The CDR3 DNA is TGTGCCAGCAGTCTTGACAGGAACACCGGGGAGCTGTTTTTT.

The chain employs TRBV18 and TRBJ1-2, with D maybe TRBD1 (5 bases). The germline V gene has CDR1 KGHSH and CDR2 LQKENI. The CDR3 totals 15 residues. V dropped 0 bases and J dropped 7 bases, with 15 bases sitting between them. CDR3 loop: CASSPPPDTAFGYTF. In nucleotides, the CDR3 is TGTGCCAGCTCACCACCTCCGGACACGGCTTTTGGCTACACCTTC.

In its sample, this clone was seen once. The chain couples TRBV28 to TRBJ1-3, with 9 bases fitting TRBD1. Germline CDR1 MDHEN, CDR2 SYDVKM. Losses at the gene ends were 2 bases for V and 4 bases for J; bases not matched to a gene: 3. The CDR3 is made up of 15 amino acids. The CDR3 DNA reads as TGTGCCAGCAGTTTAGGACAGGGGCTCGGAAACACCATATATTTT. This encodes CASSLGQGLGNTIYF.

The chain is built from TRBV27 and TRBJ1-2; D unclear. Germline CDR1 and CDR2: MNHEY and SMNVEV (reference sequence). Trimming pared 2 bases from V and 5 bases from J, leaving 12 bases between. The CDR3 length is 14 residues. CDR3 amino acids: CASSLNRDDYGYTF. The DNA for the CDR3 is TGTGCCAGCAGTTTAAACAGAGACGATTATGGCTACACCTTC.

V gene TRBV29-1 combines with J gene TRBJ1-1; D gene uncertain. The CDR3 totals 13 residues. Trimming stripped 1 base from V and 0 bases from J, with 6 bases between. Germline V gene sequence: CDR1 SQVTM, CDR2 ANQGSEA. The CDR3 is CSVEAPMNTEAFF. For the CDR3, the DNA is TGCAGCGTTGAAGCCCCAATGAACACTGAAGCTTTCTTT. The complete variable domain, with remaining parts taken from reference TRBV29-1 and TRBJ1-1, reads SAVISQKPSRDICQRGTSLTIQCQVDSQVTMMFWYRQQPGQSLTLIATANQGSEATYESGFVIDKFPISRPNLTFSTLTVSNMSPEDSSIYLCSVEAPMNTEAFFGQGTRLTVV.

This chain links TRBV5-1 with TRBJ1-4, with 9 bases matching TRBD1. After removal of 5 bases from V and 8 bases from J, the junction contained 7 bases not matched to a gene. The CDR3 covers 14 residues. Germline lookup yields CDR1 SGHRS and CDR2 YFSETQ. The CDR3: CASRADRGGEKLFF. As DNA, the CDR3 is TGCGCCAGCAGGGCGGACAGGGGAGGGGAAAAACTGTTTTTT.

This chain joins TRBV7-2 and TRBJ2-5; D possibly uses TRBD1 or TRBD2 (5 bases each). The CDR3 runs to 15 residues. CDR1 is SGHTA, CDR2 FQGNSA, per germline. The V gene lost 3 bases and the J gene lost 4 bases, with 15 bases spanning the gap. Here the CDR3 reads CASSFLGTVVETQYF. The CDR3 DNA reads TGTGCCAGCAGCTTCCTAGGGACGGTGGTAGAGACCCAGTACTTC. The variable domain in full, completed from reference TRBV7-2 and TRBJ2-5, reads GAGVSQSPSNKVTEKGKDVELRCDPISGHTALYWYRQSLGQGLEFLIYFQGNSAPDKSGLPSDRFSAERTGGSVSTLTIQRTQQEDSAVYLCASSFLGTVVETQYFGPGTRLLVL.

This clone was seen a single time. This chain connects TRBV29-1 to TRBJ2-1, with a tentative D call TRBD2 (6 bases). Germline V gene lookup returns CDR1 SQVTM and CDR2 ANQGSEA. V was shortened by 6 bases and J by 6 bases, with 6 bases between the two germline ends. This CDR3 has 10 residues. DNA of the CDR3: TGCAGCGTCGGGGGCAATGAGCAGTTCTTC. Protein product: CSVGGNEQFF.

The chain links TRBV5-4 to TRBJ2-7; D possibly corresponds to TRBD1 (5 bases). The CDR3 consists of 16 residues. Trimming shortened V by 1 base and J by 0 bases, and 14 bases separated the two germline ends. Germline V gene sequence: CDR1 SGHNT, CDR2 YYREEE (reference sequence). The CDR3 loop is CASSLPTGTSSYEQYF. The DNA for the CDR3 is TGTGCCAGCAGCTTGCCTACAGGAACGAGCTCCTACGAGCAGTACTTC.